This T cell receptor (beta chain) originates from a study of blood T cell repertoires in COVID-19. This clone was seen a single time. Sequenced by immunoSEQ multiplex PCR; TCRdb stores in-frame clones only, minus some. This table has 430,000 or so clones, 70% to 90% appearing once. The sequencing sample was made of peripheral blood. The receptor was isolated from a man aged 18 to 29 with COVID-19, enrolled during active disease.

The DNA for the CDR3 is TGTGCCAGTAAAGGGTTTAGTACAGGTGAGCAGTTCTTC. It encodes CASKGFSTGEQFF. The chain has TRBV7-2 and TRBJ2-1; tentative D call: TRBD1 (5 bases). V was clipped by 9 bases and J by 9 bases, with 18 bases between them. Per germline, CDR1 SGHTA and CDR2 FQGNSA. The CDR3 loop spans 13 amino acids.